This TCR beta chain stems from a study of shared clonotypes between healthy human individuals. Overall study results and limits: An expected dependence of interdonor clonotype sharing on sequencing depth was noted. Non-shared clonotypes had lower generation probabilities than those shared by all four donors.

For sorted subsets, 150 to 250 ng DNA per replicate equaled about 30,000 T cell genomes. The data were produced by immunoSEQ multiplex PCR, yet TCRdb's version contains in-frame clones alone and is incomplete. The table lists about a million clones, approximately 72% of them singletons. Note on this clone: What it binds is not known.

CDR1 is LGHNA, CDR2 YNFKEQ, per germline. The CDR3 sequence is 16 residues long. The ends were cut back, 7 bases at V and 1 base at J, with 19 bases in the middle. This chain joins TRBV4-2 and TRBJ2-5; the D call may be TRBD1 or TRBD2 (6 bases each). This clonotype was obtained from a man younger than 35 in good health. Sequencing used memory CD4+ T cells sorted from blood. As for subset: CD45RA-negative fraction. The CDR3 coding sequence is TGTGCCAGCACCTCAAGGACCGGGGGCCTCCAAGAGACCCAGTACTTC. Its protein product is CASTSRTGGLQETQYF.